Each of the 16 T cell receptor beta chains below was sequenced from the same sample in a study of T cells expressing NK-cell markers. Using the 5' RACE reads, TCRdb records one entry per CDR3 protein without DNA. In total, the table holds 120,000 to 150,000 distinct CDR3 sequences. Sequenced sample: blood T cells: a sorted CD56 or NKG2C T cell subset, CD4+ or CD8+ T cells, or bulk PBMC T cells (not recorded which). All receptors derive from a man between 18 and 29 years old in good health.

This chain uses TRBV12-3 or TRBV12-4 with TRBJ1-1; with no DNA, the TCRdb D assignment of TRBD1 cannot be verified. This CDR3 has 15 amino acids. CDR3 residues: CASRPDSSFDTEAFF.

The J gene is TRBJ2-3, the V gene TRBV25-1; the D call from TCRdb, TRBD2, cannot be confirmed without DNA. This CDR3 is built from 15 residues. Germline CDR1 reads MGHDK; CDR2 reads SYGVNS. The CDR3: CASSDKLRGTDTQYF.

The chain combines TRBV20-1 with TRBJ2-1; the D gene TCRdb calls, TRBD2, cannot be checked with no DNA. The CDR3 length is 14 residues. From germline, CDR1 is DFQATT and CDR2 SNEGSKA (reference sequence). The CDR3 region is CSAIGTGTDGEQFF.

The V gene is TRBV18, the J gene TRBJ2-1; TCRdb indicates TRBD2, and absent DNA this call remains unverified. The germline gives CDR1 KGHSH, CDR2 LQKENI. CDR3 length equals 15 residues. The CDR3 region is CASSMGGGYGNEQFF.

The gene calls are TRBV6-5 and TRBJ2-2. Germline CDR1 reads MNHEY; CDR2 reads SVGAGI. This CDR3 comprises 16 residues. The CDR3: CASSYSKGFRTGELFF.

The genes are TRBV4-3 and TRBJ2-5. CDR1 and CDR2 from the germline V gene are LGHNA and YSLEER. This CDR3 is built from 13 residues. The CDR3 here is CASSQYSEETQYF.

The V and J genes are TRBV27 and TRBJ2-3; TCRdb gives TRBD2 as the D gene, but with no DNA this cannot be confirmed. CDR3 length: 14 amino acids. Germline V gene lookup returns CDR1 MNHEY and CDR2 SMNVEV (reference sequence). CDR3 in amino acids: CATSPLEGSLTQYF.

This chain uses TRBV6-1 with TRBJ2-1; the TRBD2 assignment by TCRdb is unverifiable without DNA. There are 15 residues in the CDR3. Germline V gene lookup returns CDR1 MNHNS and CDR2 SASEGT. CDR3 loop: CASRFSGSPTHEQFF.

CDR3 sequence: CASSLNPSGRYRGDEQFF. The J gene is TRBJ2-1, the V gene TRBV7-8; there is no DNA to check the TCRdb D call of TRBD2. The CDR3 loop spans 18 amino acids. Germline V gene lookup returns CDR1 SGHVS and CDR2 FQNEAQ. The full variable domain, rest sourced from reference TRBV7-8 and TRBJ2-1, is GAGVSQSPRYKVAKRGQDVALRCDPISGHVSLFWYQQALGQGPEFLTYFQNEAQLDKSGLPSDRFFAERPEGSVSTLKIQRTQQEDSAVYLCASSLNPSGRYRGDEQFFGPGTRLTVL.

The V gene is TRBV29-1, the J gene TRBJ1-1; lacking DNA, the TRBD1 call made by TCRdb goes unchecked. The CDR3 spans 13 residues. The germline V gene has CDR1 SQVTM and CDR2 ANQGSEA. CDR3 amino acids: CSGFAPGNTEAFF.

The chain uses TRBV5-4 and TRBJ2-5; TCRdb selects TRBD2, and the lack of DNA leaves this call unchecked. CDR3 length: 17 amino acids. In germline, CDR1 is SGHNT, CDR2 YYREEE (reference sequence). Here the CDR3 reads CASSLEGTSGGQETQYF.

The V and J genes are TRBV27 and TRBJ1-1; TCRdb indicates TRBD1, and absent DNA this call remains unverified. In germline, CDR1 is MNHEY, CDR2 SMNVEV (reference sequence). There are 15 residues in the CDR3. The CDR3 protein is CASSLAGTGMTEAFF.

The rearrangement joins TRBV6-4 to TRBJ2-3; the TCRdb D gene call, TRBD1, has no DNA to confirm it. Germline CDR1 MRHNA, CDR2 SNTAGT. This CDR3 spans 12 amino acids. The CDR3 sequence is CASSDPGQGPYF.

This rearrangement joins TRBV5-4 to TRBJ1-2. The CDR3 length is 12 residues. CDR1 and CDR2 (germline): SGHNT, YYREEE (reference sequence). CDR3 sequence reads: CASSFPGLGYTF.

The chain uses TRBV7-3 and TRBJ2-1; TCRdb's assignment of TRBD2 cannot be checked, as there is no DNA. This CDR3 comprises 20 residues. Germline V gives CDR1 SGHTA, CDR2 FQGTGA. This CDR3 reads CASSLMPLNSQAGTDNEQFF.

The V call is TRBV20-1, the J call TRBJ2-5; TCRdb names TRBD2, which stays unverified in the absence of DNA. This CDR3 has 15 amino acids. Germline CDR1 and CDR2: DFQATT and SNEGSKA (reference sequence). The CDR3 reads CSAPRGLAIQETQYF.